These 2 T cell receptor beta chains were sequenced from one sample in a study of blood T cell repertoires in COVID-19. Sequencing was performed with immunoSEQ multiplex PCR; in TCRdb, only in-frame clones are kept and a portion is missing. The data show about 480,000 clones, 89% seen once. The material sequenced was peripheral blood. The source of these receptors is a man aged 18-30 years with COVID-19, enrolled during active disease.

This sequence joins TRBV5-4 and TRBJ2-2, with D hard to call. Germline lookup yields CDR1 SGHNT and CDR2 YYREEE (reference sequence). Trimming removed 3 bases from V and 3 bases from J, with 9 bases in between. This CDR3 region has 14 residues. The CDR3 sequence is CASSWYYDTGELFF. As DNA, the CDR3 is TGTGCCAGCAGCTGGTACTACGACACCGGGGAGCTGTTTTTT. Looking up the rest from reference TRBV5-4 and TRBJ2-2 gives the full variable domain: ETGVTQSPTHLIKTRGQQVTLRCSSQSGHNTVSWYQQALGQGPQFIFQYYREEENGRGNFPPRFSGLQFPNYSSELNVNALELDDSALYLCASSWYYDTGELFFGEGSRLTVL.

The rearrangement joins TRBV5-4 to TRBJ2-5, with a weak D call TRBD1 (7 bases). CDR1 and CDR2 (germline): SGHNT, YYREEE (reference sequence). This CDR3 has 15 amino acids. The V end lost 2 bases, the J end lost 0 bases, and 11 bases lay between the germline ends. The CDR3 DNA reads as TGTGCCAGCAGCTTTGGAGGGGGCGACCAAGAGACCCAGTACTTC. It yields the protein CASSFGGGDQETQYF.